One sample yielded the 21 T cell receptor beta chains listed below, sequenced in a study of T-cell memory formation after mild COVID-19. TCRdb ran MiXCR on the 5' RACE reads and lists one entry per CDR3 protein. This repertoire shows approximately 150,000 distinct CDR3 sequences, 13% found once; its top ten account for approximately 3.5%. The sample taken for sequencing was PBMCs or a T cell subset sorted from them (not recorded which). The source is a man between 18 and 29 years old who had mild COVID-19 (a few samples of this study predate the infection). Cell type and time point are not known.

The chain is built from TRBV4-2 and TRBJ2-3; tentatively, D is TRBD1 or TRBD2 (5 bases each). This CDR3 contains 18 residues. Germline CDR1 is LGHNA and CDR2 is YNFKEQ. V shed 0 bases and J shed 1 base, with 17 bases lying between them. The CDR3 DNA reads TGTGCCAGCAGCCAAGACTCCCGGGAACAGGTGGGCACAGATACGCAGTATTTT. This sequence encodes CASSQDSREQVGTDTQYF.

V is TRBV7-9 and J is TRBJ2-5, with 13 bases identical to TRBD2. This CDR3 is 16 amino acids long. In germline, CDR1 is SEHNR, CDR2 FQNEAQ (reference sequence). Trimming removed 5 bases from V and 0 bases from J; junction bases left unmatched: 3. The CDR3: CASSIGLAGDQETQYF. CDR3 in DNA: TGTGCCAGCAGCATCGGACTAGCGGGGGACCAAGAGACCCAGTACTTC.

This clonotype was detected a few times. V and J are TRBV7-3 and TRBJ2-5; TRBD1 agrees at 9 bases. The CDR3 is made up of 13 amino acids. Unmatched junction bases numbered 2, after V lost 5 bases and J lost 4 bases. The germline V gene has CDR1 SGHTA and CDR2 FQGTGA. The CDR3 DNA reads TGTGCCAGCAGCCCGACAGGGGGAGAGACCCAGTACTTC. Translated: CASSPTGGETQYF.

This clonotype was seen a handful of times. This sequence joins TRBV2 and TRBJ1-2; D is undetermined. Germline CDR1 and CDR2: SNHLY and FYNNEI. The V end was cut by 9 bases, the J end by 0 bases, with 11 bases between. The CDR3 runs 13 residues. CDR3: CASDRATNYGYTF. As DNA, the CDR3 is TGTGCCAGTGACCGGGCCACTAACTATGGCTACACCTTC.

This clonotype was picked up a small number of times. This rearrangement joins TRBV4-1 to TRBJ1-4, with D possibly being TRBD1 (6 bases). CDR1 is MGHRA and CDR2 is YSYEKL in the germline V gene. V lost 10 bases and J lost 12, with 15 bases in between. This CDR3 has 11 amino acids. The CDR3 sequence: CANEQGVELFF. The CDR3 nucleotides read TGCGCCAACGAACAGGGAGTAGAACTGTTTTTT.

This clonotype was seen a few times. The genes are TRBV7-9 and TRBJ2-2; D is possibly TRBD1 (6 bases). The CDR3 spans 15 residues. V was clipped by 5 bases and J by 0 bases, with 10 bases between them. Germline V gives CDR1 SEHNR, CDR2 FQNEAQ (reference sequence). In nucleotides, the CDR3 is TGTGCCAGCAGCCCCGACAGGACGAACACCGGGGAGCTGTTTTTT. Protein: CASSPDRTNTGELFF.

This clonotype showed up just a few times. The rearrangement joins TRBV5-5 to TRBJ2-7, with TRBD1 matching 8 bases. V was pared by 4 bases and J by 5 bases, with 14 bases of the junction left unmatched. In germline, CDR1 is SGHKS, CDR2 YYEKEE (reference sequence). The CDR3 is made up of 16 amino acids. In DNA, the CDR3 is TGTGCCAGCAGCCTCCTGGACAGGGCGCTAGGTGACGAGCAGTACGTC. It encodes CASSLLDRALGDEQYV.

Only a few counts were recorded for this clonotype. The chain recombines TRBV6-5 with TRBJ1-5; D is possibly TRBD1 (6 bases). Germline-derived CDR1 and CDR2 are MNHEY and SVGAGI. CDR3 size: 13 residues. V lost 8 bases, J lost 5 bases, and 13 bases lay in between. The CDR3 protein is CASATGRDQPQHF. DNA of the CDR3: TGTGCCAGCGCTACAGGGAGGGATCAGCCCCAGCATTTT.

This clonotype showed up just a few times. The chain joins TRBV14 to TRBJ2-6, with D perhaps matching TRBD1 (5 bases). Germline lookup yields CDR1 SGHDN and CDR2 FVKESK. The CDR3 has 16 amino acids. The V end was cut by 4 bases, the J end by 0 bases, with 10 bases between. CDR3 amino acids: CASSPRTTSGANVLTF. The CDR3 DNA reads TGTGCCAGCAGCCCTCGGACAACCTCTGGGGCCAACGTCCTGACTTTC.

The rearrangement links TRBV7-9 to TRBJ2-5; 8 positions match TRBD1. V lost 10 bases, J lost 2 bases, and 12 bases stayed unmatched. The CDR3 has 15 amino acids. Germline CDR1 and CDR2: SEHNR and FQNEAQ (reference sequence). The CDR3 bases are TGTGCCACCTGCCCGGGACAGGCCGTTCAAGAGACCCAGTACTTC. Its protein is CATCPGQAVQETQYF.

This clonotype was detected a few times. V and J are TRBV7-8 and TRBJ2-7; D gene unclear. Per the germline V gene, CDR1 is SGHVS and CDR2 is FQNEAQ. CDR3 length: 14 amino acids. V dropped 5 bases and J dropped 6 bases, with 17 bases sitting between them. The CDR3 spells CASSLGLGISEQYV. DNA for the CDR3: TGTGCCAGCAGCCTAGGGTTGGGGATCTCCGAGCAGTACGTC.

This chain joins TRBV4-3 and TRBJ1-2; 9 bases map to TRBD1. The CDR3 length is 16 residues. CDR1 is LGHNA and CDR2 is YSLEER in the germline V gene. The trim removed 3 bases at V and 7 bases at J, leaving 12 bases unmatched. CDR3 protein: CASSQPGTGIEGGYTF. The CDR3 nucleotides are TGCGCCAGCAGCCAGCCGGGGACAGGGATTGAGGGTGGCTACACCTTC.

This clonotype was counted many times. The chain joins TRBV28 to TRBJ2-5, with 8 nucleotides matching TRBD2. The CDR3 is 14 residues long. The J segment lost 1 base and the V segment lost 3 bases, leaving 1 base of the junction unmatched. Germline CDR1 MDHEN, CDR2 SYDVKM. The chain's CDR3 is CASSFGGVQETQYF. The CDR3 nucleotides read TGTGCCAGCAGTTTCGGGGGGGTCCAAGAGACCCAGTACTTC. The full variable domain, rest sourced from reference TRBV28 and TRBJ2-5, is DVKVTQSSRYLVKRTGEKVFLECVQDMDHENMFWYRQDPGLGLRLIYFSYDVKMKEKGDIPEGYSVSREKKERFSLILESASTNQTSMYLCASSFGGVQETQYFGPGTRLLVL.

There are many counts of this clonotype. The V gene is TRBV7-2, the J gene TRBJ2-3; 8 positions agree with TRBD2. The germline CDR1 and CDR2 sequences are SGHTA and FQGNSA. The junction had 9 bases not matched to a gene; V was cut back by 2 bases and J by 2 bases. The length of the CDR3 is 17 residues. This CDR3 is CASSLLAGGGYTDTQYF. CDR3 nucleotide sequence: TGTGCCAGCAGCTTACTTGCCGGGGGGGGTTACACAGATACGCAGTATTTT.

The chain uses TRBV6-2 or TRBV6-3 and TRBJ2-3; 7 nucleotides agree with TRBD2. V lost 2 bases and J lost 4; bases outside the gene matches: 6. This CDR3 region has 15 residues. Germline CDR1 MNHEY, CDR2 SVGEGT. The CDR3 spells CASSYAGDKADTQYF. In DNA form, the CDR3 reads TGTGCCAGCAGTTACGCGGGGGATAAAGCAGATACGCAGTATTTT.

In its sample, this clonotype was seen a few times. The chain joins TRBV28 to TRBJ2-7; 11 bases line up with TRBD1. CDR1 is MDHEN and CDR2 is SYDVKM in the germline V gene. The CDR3 runs to 13 residues. Trimming cost V 10 bases and J 5 bases; bases outside gene matches: 7. The chain's CDR3 is CATRRDRGNEQYV. In DNA form, the CDR3 reads TGTGCCACACGACGGGACAGGGGGAACGAGCAGTACGTC.

This clonotype appeared a few times. This chain connects TRBV20-1 to TRBJ2-2; perhaps TRBD1 as D (6 bases). The CDR3 is 14 residues long. Trimming cost V 5 bases and J 1 base, with 11 bases left between them. Germline V gives CDR1 DFQATT, CDR2 SNEGSKA (reference sequence). CDR3 in amino acids: CSASGTRNTGELFF. CDR3 nucleotide sequence: TGCAGTGCTTCCGGGACAAGGAACACCGGGGAGCTGTTTTTT.

The chain carries TRBV25-1 and TRBJ1-1; D not resolved. Germline-derived CDR1 and CDR2 are MGHDK and SYGVNS. Trimming left V 3 bases short and J 3 bases short, with 14 bases between. The CDR3 is 15 residues long. CDR3 in amino acids: CASSEGGSADTEAFF. CDR3 DNA: TGTGCCAGCAGTGAGGGTGGAAGCGCTGACACTGAAGCTTTCTTT.

This chain links TRBV9 with TRBJ2-3; TRBD2 matches 8 bases. J gave up 8 bases and V 0 bases, and 11 bases lay outside the gene matches. The germline V gene encodes CDR1 SGDLS and CDR2 YYNGEE. The CDR3 is 16 residues long. Here the CDR3 DNA reads TGTGCCAGCAGCGTAGATTGGCGGGGGGCCGGCGTTACGCAGTATTTT. Protein product: CASSVDWRGAGVTQYF.

In its sample, this clonotype was seen a few times. The rearrangement links TRBV5-8 to TRBJ2-7; the D gene is possibly TRBD1 (5 bases). V was cut by 0 bases and J by 10 bases, with 17 bases left in between. This CDR3 has 14 amino acids. The germline V gene encodes CDR1 SGHTS and CDR2 YDEGEE. The CDR3 nucleotides are TGTGCCAGCAGCTTGGCCCTAGGGGATTCCCGCCAGTACGTC. It encodes CASSLALGDSRQYV.

This clonotype was detected many times. An end of the junction differs from the germline gene, which may be a read error. The V and J genes are TRBV7-7 and TRBJ2-1, with 7 bases identical to TRBD2. This CDR3 region has 15 residues. CDR1 and CDR2 (germline): SSHAT, FNYEAQ (reference sequence). CDR3 bases: TGTGCTAGCAGCTTAACAGGCGGGGGCTACAATGAGCAGTTCTTC. Translated: CASSLTGGGYNEQFF.